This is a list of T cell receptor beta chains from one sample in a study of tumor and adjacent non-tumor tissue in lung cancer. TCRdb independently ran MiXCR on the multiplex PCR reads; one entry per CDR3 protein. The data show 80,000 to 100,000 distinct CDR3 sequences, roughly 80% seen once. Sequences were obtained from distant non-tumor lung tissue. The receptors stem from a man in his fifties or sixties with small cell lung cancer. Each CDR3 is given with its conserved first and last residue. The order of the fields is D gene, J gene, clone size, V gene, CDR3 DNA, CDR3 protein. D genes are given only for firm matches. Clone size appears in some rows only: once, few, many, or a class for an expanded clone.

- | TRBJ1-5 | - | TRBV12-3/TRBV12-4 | TGTGCCAGCAGCTGGGGGAGGGCTCAACACCAGCATTTT | CASSWGRAQHQHF
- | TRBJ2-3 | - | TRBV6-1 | TGTGCCAGCAGGGTAGGGGATAAGCCCCAGTATTTT | CASRVGDKPQYF
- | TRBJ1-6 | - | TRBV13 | TGTGCCAGCATCCAAGACGACGGAAGCTCCTATAATTCACCCCCCCACTTT | CASIQDDGSSYNSPPHF
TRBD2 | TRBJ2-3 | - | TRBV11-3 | TGTGCAAGCAGCCCCTCTTCCGGGAGGACAGATACGCAGTATTTT | CASSPSSGRTDTQYF
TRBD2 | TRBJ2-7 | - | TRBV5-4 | TGTGACAGCAGCGCATCCGGGACTAGAGGAGGGGAGCAGTATTTC | CDSSASGTRGGEQYF
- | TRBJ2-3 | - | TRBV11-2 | TGTGCCAGCGGCCTGGCGCTAGCAAGCCCTGATACGCAATATTTT | CASGLALASPDTQYF
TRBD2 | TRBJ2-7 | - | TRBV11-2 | TGTGCCAGCAGCTTAGGTTCGAGCGGGATATACGAACAGTACTTC | CASSLGSSGIYEQYF
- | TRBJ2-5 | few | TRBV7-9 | TGTGCCAGCAGCTTGGGGCCATACCAAGAGACCCGGTACTTC | CASSLGPYQETRYF
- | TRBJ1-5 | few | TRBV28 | TGTGCCAGCAGTTTGCGCCGGTATCAGCCCCAGCGTTTT | CASSLRRYQPQRF
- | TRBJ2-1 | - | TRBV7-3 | TGTGACAGCAGCCCAGCCCGGGAGTCCTACAATGAGCAGTTCTTC | CDSSPARESYNEQFF
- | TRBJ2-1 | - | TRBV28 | TGTGCCGGCAGTCCCCCGGGTGATCCGGAATACAATGAGCAGTTCTTC | CAGSPPGDPEYNEQFF
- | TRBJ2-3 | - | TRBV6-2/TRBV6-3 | TGTGCCAGGAATTACATGGACTCACCCTTCACAGATACGCAGTATTTT | CARNYMDSPFTDTQYF
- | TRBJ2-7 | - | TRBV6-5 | TGTGCCAGCACTTACTACCTAGCGAGGATAACCTACGAGCAGTACTTC | CASTYYLARITYEQYF
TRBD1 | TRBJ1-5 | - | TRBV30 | TGTGAATGGAGAGGTGGGACAGGGGGCAGTCAGCCCCAGCATTTT | CEWRGGTGGSQPQHF
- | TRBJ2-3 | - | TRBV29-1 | TGCAGTGCTGAGCTATCGGCCCGTCGCACAGATACGCAGTATTTT | CSAELSARRTDTQYF
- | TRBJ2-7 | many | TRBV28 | TGTGCCAGCAAGGATAGATACAGCTCCTACGAGCAGTACTTC | CASKDRYSSYEQYF
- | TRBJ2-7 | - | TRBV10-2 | TGCACCACCAAGCAGGGCCCTTCCTCCTACGAGCAGTACTTC | CTTKQGPSSYEQYF
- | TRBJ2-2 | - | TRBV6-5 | TGTGCCAGCAGTTGCTCGGCAGGGCCTTACACCGAGGAGCTGTTTTTT | CASSCSAGPYTEELFF
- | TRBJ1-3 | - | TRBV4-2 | TGTGCCCGCAGCCAAGAATCCGACGGAAACACCATATATTTT | CARSQESDGNTIYF
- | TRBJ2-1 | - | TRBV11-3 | TGTGCTAGCAGCTCCCGCGGGATAGACAATGGGCAGTTCTTC | CASSSRGIDNGQFF
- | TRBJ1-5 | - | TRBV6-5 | TGTGCCAGCAGTTATTCCCAGTATAACAATCAGCCTCAGCATTTT | CASSYSQYNNQPQHF
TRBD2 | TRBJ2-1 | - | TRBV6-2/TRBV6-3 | TGTGCTAGCAGCCTCCAAGCGGGAGGTTCCTACAATGAGCAGTTCTTC | CASSLQAGGSYNEQFF
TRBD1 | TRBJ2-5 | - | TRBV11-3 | TGTACCAGCAGCCCGAGCTGGACAGGGTATGAGACCCAGTACTTC | CTSSPSWTGYETQYF
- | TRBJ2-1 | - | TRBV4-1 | TGCACCAGCAGCCAAGAAATGAGTACCGGTGAGCAGTTATTC | CTSSQEMSTGEQLF
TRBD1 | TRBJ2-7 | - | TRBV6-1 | TGTGCCAGCAGTGAAAGGGACAGCTACACATACGAGCACTACTTC | CASSERDSYTYEHYF
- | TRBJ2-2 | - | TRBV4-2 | TGTGCCAGCAGCCAAGATCTGAGGGGCAACTACGGGGAGCTGTTTTTT | CASSQDLRGNYGELFF
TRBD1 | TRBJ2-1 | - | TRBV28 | TGTGCCAGCACTTTCACCCAGGGGGCAGATGAGCAGTTCTTC | CASTFTQGADEQFF
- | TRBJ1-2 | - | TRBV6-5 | TGTGCCCGCAGTTACAATGGCGGCAAGGCCTACGGCTACACCTTC | CARSYNGGKAYGYTF
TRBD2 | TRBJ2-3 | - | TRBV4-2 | TGTGCCAGCAGCTCCGCCAGCGGGAGGGTCACAGATACGCAGTTTTTT | CASSSASGRVTDTQFF
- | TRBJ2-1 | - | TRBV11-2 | TGTGCCAGCAGCTTAGAGGCAGGGTTGGTTGAACGGTCCTTC | CASSLEAGLVERSF
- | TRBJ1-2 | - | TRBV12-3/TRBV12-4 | TGTACCAGCAGTTTGGTGGCAGGGGTTGGTTACACCTTC | CTSSLVAGVGYTF
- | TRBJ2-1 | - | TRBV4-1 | TGCGCCACCAGCCGTCCGGACGGGGAAGCGGGCAAAAATGAGCAGTTCTTC | CATSRPDGEAGKNEQFF
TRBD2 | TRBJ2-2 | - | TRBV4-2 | TGTGCCAGCAGCCCCGGACTAGTGAGGAAGACCGGGGAGCTGTTATTT | CASSPGLVRKTGELLF
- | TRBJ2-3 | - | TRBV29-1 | TGCGGCGTTGAGAGCTGGGGCGCAGATACGCAGTATTTT | CGVESWGADTQYF
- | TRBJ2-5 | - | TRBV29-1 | TGCAGCCTTGAAACGGGAGAAGAGACCCAGTACTTC | CSLETGEETQYF
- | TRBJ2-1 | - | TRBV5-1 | TGCGCCAGCAGTTCGGGGGTCCCGGAAGCCAATGAGCAGTTCTTC | CASSSGVPEANEQFF
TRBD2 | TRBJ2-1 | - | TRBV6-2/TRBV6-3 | TGTGCTAGCAGTTACGCTGGAAGCGGGAGGACCGTAAATGAGCAGTTCTTC | CASSYAGSGRTVNEQFF
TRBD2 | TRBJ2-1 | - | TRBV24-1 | TGTGCCACCAGTGAAGCGGGAGGGTTACATGAGCAGTTCTTC | CATSEAGGLHEQFF
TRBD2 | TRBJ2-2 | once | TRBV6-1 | TGTGCCAGCAGTTATTCCGCCGGGACTAGCGGCCCGGGCTGGGACCTGTTTTTT | CASSYSAGTSGPGWDLFF
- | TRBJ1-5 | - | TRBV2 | TGTGCCAGCAGCTTTATGGGGGACGATCAGCCCCAGCATTTT | CASSFMGDDQPQHF
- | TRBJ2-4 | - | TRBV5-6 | TGTGCCAGCAACCCCTATAGCGGAGGGATAGCCAAAAACATTCATTACTTC | CASNPYSGGIAKNIHYF